Sequencing of this T cell receptor (beta chain) was carried out in a study of brain T cells in children with intractable seizures. Profiled with immunoSEQ multiplex PCR; TCRdb holds only in-frame clones, not every one. The table records 340,000 or so clones, 93% of them present only once. Study-wide findings and caveats: Clones missing pre-surgery may reflect undersampling of that blood sample.

As to this clone: The antigen remains unidentified.

Specified time point: blood from clinic visit 5 months post-surgery; TSC patient then seizure free. This TCR was recovered from a boy younger than two with tuberous sclerosis and intractable seizures. Sequenced here: peripheral blood, sampled about 5 months after surgery.

The chain's CDR3 is CASSPRTATLGYGYTF. For the CDR3, the DNA is TGTGCCAGCAGCCCTAGGACAGCAACACTAGGCTATGGCTACACCTTC. The chain recombines TRBV7-6 with TRBJ1-2; possible D gene TRBD1, 6 bases. V lost 5 bases and J lost 4, with 20 bases in between. This CDR3 has 16 amino acids. The germline V gene encodes CDR1 SGHVS and CDR2 FNYEAQ.